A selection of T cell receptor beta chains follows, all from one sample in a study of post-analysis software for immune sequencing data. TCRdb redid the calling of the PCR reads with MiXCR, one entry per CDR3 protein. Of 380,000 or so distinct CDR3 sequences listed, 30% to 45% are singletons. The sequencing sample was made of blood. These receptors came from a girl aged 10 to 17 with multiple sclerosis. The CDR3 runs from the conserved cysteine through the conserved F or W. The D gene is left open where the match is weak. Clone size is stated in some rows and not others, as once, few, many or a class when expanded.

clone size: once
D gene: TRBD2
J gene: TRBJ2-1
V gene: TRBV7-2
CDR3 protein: CASSLVPGLAAEIREQFF
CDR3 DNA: TGTGCCAGCAGCTTAGTCCCGGGACTAGCGGCGGAGATACGGGAGCAGTTCTTC

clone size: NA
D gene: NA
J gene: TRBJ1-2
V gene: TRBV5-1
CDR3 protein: CASSLEVGSYGYTF
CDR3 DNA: TGCGCCAGCAGCTTGGAAGTAGGGAGCTACGGCTACACCTTC

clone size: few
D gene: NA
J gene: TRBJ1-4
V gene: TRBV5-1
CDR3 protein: CASSLRQATNEKLFF
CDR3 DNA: TGCGCCAGCAGCCTAAGACAGGCAACTAATGAAAAACTGTTTTTT

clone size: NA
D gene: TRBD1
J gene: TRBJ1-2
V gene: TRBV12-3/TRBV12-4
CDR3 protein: CASSFLWDRSFYGYTF
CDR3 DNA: TGTGCCAGCAGTTTCCTATGGGACAGGAGTTTCTATGGCTACACCTTC

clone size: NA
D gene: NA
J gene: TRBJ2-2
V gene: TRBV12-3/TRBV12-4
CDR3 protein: CASSLMDRNTGELFF
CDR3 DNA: TGTGCCAGCAGTTTAATGGACAGAAACACCGGGGAGCTGTTTTTT

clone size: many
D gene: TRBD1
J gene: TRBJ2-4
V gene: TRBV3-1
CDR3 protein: CASRPWGQEGDIQYF
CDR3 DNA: TGTGCCAGCAGACCCTGGGGACAGGAGGGGGACATTCAGTACTTC

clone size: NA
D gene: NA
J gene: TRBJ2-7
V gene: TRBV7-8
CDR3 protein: CASSLEEGPYEQYF
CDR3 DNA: TGTGCCAGCAGCTTAGAGGAGGGGCCATACGAGCAGTACTTC

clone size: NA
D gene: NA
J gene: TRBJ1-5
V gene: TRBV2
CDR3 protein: CASSERVRGNQPQHF
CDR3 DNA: TGTGCCAGCAGTGAAAGGGTGAGGGGCAATCAGCCCCAGCATTTT

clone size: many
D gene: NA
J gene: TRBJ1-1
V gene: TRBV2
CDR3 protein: CASTPSGLTEAFF
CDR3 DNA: TGTGCCAGCACCCCTTCGGGCCTCACTGAAGCTTTCTTT

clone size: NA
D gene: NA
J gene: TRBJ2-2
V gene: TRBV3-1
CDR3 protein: CASSPSSDNWVGELFF
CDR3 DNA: TGTGCCAGCAGCCCCTCTTCGGACAACTGGGTCGGGGAGCTGTTTTTT

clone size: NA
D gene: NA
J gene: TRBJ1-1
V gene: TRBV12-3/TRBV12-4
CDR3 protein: CASSFWGVGGRNTEAFF
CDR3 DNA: TGTGCCAGCAGTTTCTGGGGCGTCGGGGGCCGGAACACTGAAGCTTTCTTT

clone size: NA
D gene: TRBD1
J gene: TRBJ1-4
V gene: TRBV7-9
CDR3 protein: CASSLDTGDEKLFF
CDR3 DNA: TGTGCCAGCAGCTTAGATACAGGGGATGAAAAACTGTTTTTT

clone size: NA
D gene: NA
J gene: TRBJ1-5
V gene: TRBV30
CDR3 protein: CAWSVKGGIKPQHF
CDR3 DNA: TGTGCCTGGAGTGTAAAGGGGGGGATTAAGCCCCAGCATTTT

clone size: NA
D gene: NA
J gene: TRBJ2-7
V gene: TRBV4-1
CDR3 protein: CASSQVKDTYEQYF
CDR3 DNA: TGCGCCAGCAGCCAAGTTAAGGACACCTACGAGCAGTACTTC

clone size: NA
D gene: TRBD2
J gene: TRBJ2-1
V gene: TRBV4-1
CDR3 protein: CASSSRTSGGNEQFF
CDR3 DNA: TGCGCCAGCAGTTCCAGGACTAGCGGGGGCAATGAGCAGTTCTTC

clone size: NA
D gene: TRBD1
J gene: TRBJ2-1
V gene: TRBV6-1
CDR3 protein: CAVRVQGSVGEQFF
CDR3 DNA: TGTGCCGTACGGGTACAGGGGTCAGTGGGTGAGCAGTTCTTC

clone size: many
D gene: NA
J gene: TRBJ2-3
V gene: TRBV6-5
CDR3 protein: CASSYSGTPGDTQYF
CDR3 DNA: TGTGCCAGCAGTTACTCCGGGACCCCTGGGGATACGCAGTATTTT

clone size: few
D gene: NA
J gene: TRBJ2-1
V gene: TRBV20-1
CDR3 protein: CSARVGGDRFF
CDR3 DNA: TGCAGTGCTAGAGTTGGGGGCGATCGGTTCTTC

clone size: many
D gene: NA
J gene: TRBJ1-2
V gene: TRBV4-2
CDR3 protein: CASSQGPLNYGYTF
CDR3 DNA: TGTGCCAGCAGCCAAGGTCCCCTTAACTATGGCTACACCTTC

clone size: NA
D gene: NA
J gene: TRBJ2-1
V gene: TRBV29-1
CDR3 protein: CSVGGLVSHNEQFF
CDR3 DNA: TGCAGCGTTGGGGGATTAGTTAGCCACAATGAGCAGTTCTTC

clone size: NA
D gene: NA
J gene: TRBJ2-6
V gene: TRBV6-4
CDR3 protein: CASSAGQAGANVLTF
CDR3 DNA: TGTGCCAGCAGTGCAGGGCAGGCGGGGGCCAACGTCCTGACTTTC

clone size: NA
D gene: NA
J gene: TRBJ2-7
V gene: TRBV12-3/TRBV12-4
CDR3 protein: CASSPRLTVRRSYERYF
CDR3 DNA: TGTGCCAGCAGTCCCCGCCTGACAGTCAGGCGTTCCTACGAGCGGTACTTC

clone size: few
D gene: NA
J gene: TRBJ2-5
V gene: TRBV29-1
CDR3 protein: CSVEGGSNHLETQYF
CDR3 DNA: TGCAGCGTTGAGGGGGGCAGCAATCATTTGGAGACCCAGTACTTC

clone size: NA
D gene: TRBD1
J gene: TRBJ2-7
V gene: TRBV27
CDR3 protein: CASSLTGLYEQYF
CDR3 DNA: TGTGCCAGCAGTTTGACAGGGTTGTACGAGCAGTACTTC

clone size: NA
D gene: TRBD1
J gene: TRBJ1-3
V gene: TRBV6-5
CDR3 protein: CASSYPGQGGTIYF
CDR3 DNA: TGTGCCAGCAGTTATCCGGGACAGGGAGGCACCATATATTTT

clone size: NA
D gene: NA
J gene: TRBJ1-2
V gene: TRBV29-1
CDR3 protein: CSIDFRDYPYGYTF
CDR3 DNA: TGCAGCATTGATTTTCGGGACTACCCCTATGGCTACACCTTC

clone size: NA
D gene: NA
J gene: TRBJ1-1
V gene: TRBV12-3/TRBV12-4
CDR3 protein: CASSIEQGRTEAFF
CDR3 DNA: TGTGCCAGCAGTATCGAACAGGGTAGGACTGAAGCTTTCTTT

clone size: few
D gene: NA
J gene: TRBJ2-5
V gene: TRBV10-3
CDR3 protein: CAIRGTAPGETQYF
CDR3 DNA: TGTGCCATCAGGGGAACAGCCCCAGGAGAGACCCAGTACTTC

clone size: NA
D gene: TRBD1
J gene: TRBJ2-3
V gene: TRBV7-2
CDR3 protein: CANSQDRKSTDTQYF
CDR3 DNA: TGTGCCAACAGCCAGGACAGGAAAAGCACAGATACGCAGTATTTT

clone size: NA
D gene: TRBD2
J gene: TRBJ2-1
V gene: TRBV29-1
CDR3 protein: CSGEPSGRGGNEQFF
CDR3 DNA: TGCAGCGGTGAGCCGTCCGGGCGCGGGGGAAATGAGCAGTTCTTC

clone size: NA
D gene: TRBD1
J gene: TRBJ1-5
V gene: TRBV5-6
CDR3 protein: CASSSFRDRANQPQHF
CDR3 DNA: TGTGCCAGCAGCTCATTTAGAGACAGGGCCAATCAGCCCCAGCATTTT

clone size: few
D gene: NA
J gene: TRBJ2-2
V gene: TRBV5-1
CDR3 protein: CASSPALAGTGELFF
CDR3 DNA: TGCGCCAGCAGCCCGGCGCTAGCAGGTACCGGGGAGCTGTTTTTT

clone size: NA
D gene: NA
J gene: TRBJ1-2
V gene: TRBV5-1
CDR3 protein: CASSQGGRSGYTF
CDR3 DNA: TGCGCCAGCAGCCAAGGGGGGCGCTCTGGCTACACCTTC

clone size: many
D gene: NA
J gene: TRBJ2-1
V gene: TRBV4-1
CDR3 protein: CASSPTDYRATNEQFF
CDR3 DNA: TGCGCCAGCAGCCCGACAGACTACCGGGCTACCAATGAGCAGTTCTTC

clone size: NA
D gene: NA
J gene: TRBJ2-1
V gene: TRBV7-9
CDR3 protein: CASSRGPTFNEQFF
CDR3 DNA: TGTGCCAGCAGTCGAGGACCAACCTTCAATGAGCAGTTCTTC

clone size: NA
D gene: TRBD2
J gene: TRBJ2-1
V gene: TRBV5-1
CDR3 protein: CASSLAGGGGYNEQFF
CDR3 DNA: TGCGCCAGCAGCTTAGCCGGCGGGGGGGGATACAATGAGCAGTTCTTC

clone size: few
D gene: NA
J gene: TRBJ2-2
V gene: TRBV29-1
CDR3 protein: CSVEGILNTGELFF
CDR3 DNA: TGCAGCGTTGAAGGGATACTGAACACCGGGGAGCTGTTTTTT

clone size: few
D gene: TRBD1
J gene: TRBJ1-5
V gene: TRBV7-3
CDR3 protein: CASSFPRTGWDQPQHF
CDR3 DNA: TGTGCCAGCAGCTTCCCCCGGACAGGGTGGGATCAGCCCCAGCATTTT

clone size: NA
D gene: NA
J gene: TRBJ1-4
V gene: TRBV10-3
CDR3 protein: CAISGMENEKLFF
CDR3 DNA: TGTGCCATCAGTGGCATGGAAAATGAAAAACTGTTTTTT

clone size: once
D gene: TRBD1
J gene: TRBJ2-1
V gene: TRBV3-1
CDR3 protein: CASSHRGQGASYNEQFF
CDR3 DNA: TGTGCCAGCAGCCACCGCGGACAGGGGGCTTCCTACAATGAGCAGTTCTTC

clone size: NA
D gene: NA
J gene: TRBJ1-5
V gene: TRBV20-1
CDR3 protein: CSARDRQRERYQPQHF
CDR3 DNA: TGCAGTGCTAGAGATCGTCAAAGGGAGAGGTATCAGCCCCAGCATTTT

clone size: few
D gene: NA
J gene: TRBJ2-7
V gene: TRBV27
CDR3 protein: CASRKEREQYF
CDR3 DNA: TGTGCCAGCAGGAAAGAGCGCGAGCAGTACTTC

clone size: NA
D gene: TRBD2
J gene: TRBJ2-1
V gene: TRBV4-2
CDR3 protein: CTSSPTGSGGPGAYNEQFF
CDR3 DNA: TGTACCAGCAGCCCTACGGGTAGCGGGGGGCCTGGCGCCTACAATGAGCAGTTCTTC

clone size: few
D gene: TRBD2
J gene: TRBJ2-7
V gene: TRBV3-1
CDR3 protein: CASSQYWRGESYEQYF
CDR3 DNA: TGTGCCAGCAGCCAATATTGGCGGGGGGAATCGTACGAGCAGTACTTC

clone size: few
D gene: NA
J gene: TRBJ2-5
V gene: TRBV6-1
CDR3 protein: CASSEYETQYF
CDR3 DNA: TGTGCCAGCAGTGAATATGAGACCCAGTACTTC

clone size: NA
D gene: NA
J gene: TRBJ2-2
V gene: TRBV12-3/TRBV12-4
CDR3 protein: CASRGAFTGELFF
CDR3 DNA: TGTGCCAGCCGGGGGGCCTTCACCGGGGAGCTGTTTTTT

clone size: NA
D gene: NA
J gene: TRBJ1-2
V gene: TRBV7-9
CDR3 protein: CASSSRVIVGGYTF
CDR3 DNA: TGTGCCAGCAGCTCGCGGGTCATCGTTGGGGGCTACACCTTC

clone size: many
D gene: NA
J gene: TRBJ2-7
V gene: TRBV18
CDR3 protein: CASSPPTSASSYEQYF
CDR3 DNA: TGTGCCAGCTCACCACCGACCAGCGCGTCCTCCTACGAGCAGTACTTC